These 7 T cell receptor beta chains share one sample of origin, sequenced in a study of CD8 T cells in Susac syndrome (dated by TCRdb to between 2018 and 2021). The library relied on the immunoSEQ multiplex PCR assay. RNA was extracted using the RNeasy kit, and about 0.5 to 1 ug of the RNA was reverse transcribed with random hexamers. Clones were called with MiXCR by TCRdb after fastp trimmed the public reads at Q25, and only in-frame beta chains were retained. Each record represents a unique CDR3 protein, reported with the most common genes and DNA among its rows. The sample table contains about 120,000 distinct CDR3 sequences; only one count was recorded for roughly 95% of them. About 0.13% of the sample goes to the ten largest clones. Sequencing was performed on CD4+ T cells from PBMCs. The origin of the receptors is a human donor with Susac syndrome.

This chain uses TRBV7-9 with TRBJ2-5; D gene ambiguous. The length of the CDR3 is 11 residues. The V gene's germline CDR1 is SEHNR and CDR2 FQNEAQ (reference sequence). V lost 6 bases, J lost 1 base, and 3 bases lay in between. The CDR3, as DNA: TGTGCCAGCAGTGCCCAAGAGACCCAGTACTTC. Its translation is CASSAQETQYF.

The chain carries TRBV24-1 and TRBJ2-5; 9 bases line up with TRBD2. There are 15 residues in the CDR3. The germline V gene encodes CDR1 KGHDR and CDR2 SFDVKD. V lost 4 bases to trimming and J lost 2 bases; unmatched junction nucleotides: 4. The CDR3 DNA is TGTGCCACCAGTGACAGACTAGCGGCACAAGAGACCCAGTACTTC. This encodes CATSDRLAAQETQYF.

The gene calls are TRBV6-2 or TRBV6-3 and TRBJ1-5, with TRBD1 matching over 7 bases. The CDR3 is made up of 15 amino acids. V lost 8 bases and J lost 4; bases outside the gene matches: 11. CDR1 is MNHEY and CDR2 is SVGEGT in the germline V gene. The CDR3 loop reads CASGGRGQANQPQHF. Written as DNA, the CDR3 is TGTGCCAGCGGAGGACGCGGACAGGCGAATCAGCCCCAGCATTTT.

The J gene is TRBJ2-5, the V gene TRBV2, with 7 bases identical to TRBD1. The germline CDR1 and CDR2 sequences are SNHLY and FYNNEI. The CDR3 sequence is 13 residues long. J lost 5 bases, V lost 7 bases, and 7 bases had no gene match. The CDR3 DNA reads TGTGCCAGCATTGCGACAGGGATTGAGACCCAGTACTTC. Amino acid sequence: CASIATGIETQYF.

The chain joins TRBV29-1 to TRBJ1-1; 9 bases agree with TRBD1. Germline values: CDR1 SQVTM, CDR2 ANQGSEA. J gave up 7 bases and V 4 bases, and 4 bases lay outside the gene matches. The length of the CDR3 is 12 residues. Here the CDR3 DNA reads TGCAGCGTTGCCCGGGACAGGGATGAAGCTTTCTTT. It yields the protein CSVARDRDEAFF. Full variable domain (remainder filled in from reference TRBV29-1 and TRBJ1-1): SAVISQKPSRDICQRGTSLTIQCQVDSQVTMMFWYRQQPGQSLTLIATANQGSEATYESGFVIDKFPISRPNLTFSTLTVSNMSPEDSSIYLCSVARDRDEAFFGQGTRLTVV.

The rearrangement links TRBV5-4 to TRBJ2-3; D unclear. Germline CDR1 is SGHNT and CDR2 is YYREEE (reference sequence). V dropped 1 base and J dropped 4 bases, with 7 bases sitting between them. The CDR3 sequence is 13 residues long. DNA for the CDR3: TGTGCCAGCAGCTTGTACCGCTCAGATACGCAGTATTTT. Translated: CASSLYRSDTQYF.

The rearrangement links TRBV7-2 to TRBJ2-7; TRBD2 matches at 7 bases. Losses at the gene ends were 5 bases for V and 3 bases for J; bases not matched to a gene: 7. The germline V gene encodes CDR1 SGHTA and CDR2 FQGNSA. The CDR3 runs to 14 residues. CDR3 residues: CASSPGVAGYEQYF. The CDR3 DNA sequence: TGTGCCAGCAGCCCCGGAGTAGCGGGCTACGAGCAGTACTTC.